The T cell receptor beta chain described here comes from a study of blood T cell repertoires in COVID-19 (dated by TCRdb to 2020 to 2022). Study-level background: Samples covering the acute and convalescent phases of COVID-19 were provided by collaborators in the United States, Italy and Spain. The material from the prospective study consisted of cDNA or gDNA derived from T cells, B-cell-depleted T cells, or PBMCs. Deeply sampled blood TCRbeta repertoires from subjects exposed to, actively infected with, or recovered from COVID-19 were included in the dataset. A freely available public database, intended as a resource for researchers studying the immune response to SARS-CoV-2, is where the repertoires were released. The samples were drawn from two sources: the first 160 participants of the ongoing ImmuneRACE study, and over 950 subjects contributed by 6 global collaborators. Sample metadata almost always included a de-identified subject ID, COVID-19 status, age in years and sex. Where available, HLA class I and class II types were obtained from metadata supplied by the sample provider rather than from assay-based typing.

According to the germline V gene (reference sequence), CDR1 reads GTSNPN and CDR2 reads SVGIG. Here V drops 3 bases and J drops 3 bases, and the junction holds 4 bases not matched to any gene. The CDR3 contains 13 residues, cysteine and phenylalanine counted. The retained sequence is limited to the CDR3, 39 bases, with the frame set at the first base. The collaborating institutions used their own protocols to collect whole blood in K2EDTA tubes. For TCRbeta analysis, collaborators shipped samples in one of three forms: frozen whole blood, isolated PBMCs, or DNA extracted from either of those sample types. Overall study results and their limits: How much clinical and demographic metadata was included differed by source and by participant, and the metadata was provided uncurated.

This clone was detected only once. It has no known antigen specificity. No quality values exist for individual bases; no much larger clone is one base distant. Other DNA sequences of this sample code for an identical CDR3. The immunoSEQ Assay, a bias-controlled multiplex PCR, was used to amplify TCRbeta CDR3 regions from genomic DNA. The authors processed their data as follows. The number of nucleated cells in each sample was estimated by amplification of reference gene primers within the assay. To quantify the absolute abundance of each unique TCRbeta CDR3 rearrangement, sequence reads were collapsed and filtered. Productive Simpson clonality was computed per sample as the square root of Simpson's diversity index over productive rearrangements. The immuneACCESS repertoire file appears here via TCRdb, limited to in-frame rearrangements. These files lack a portion of the clones; in checked studies, under half of the deficit traces to unresolved V genes, and the cause of the others is not known. The V and J calls and clone size come from that table; D and trimming were worked out from the DNA. The sample yields around 100,000 clones; about 91% were counted once. The ten top clones hold approximately 5.6% of the sample.

The rearranged segments are TRBV30 and TRBJ1-1; 7 central bases correspond to TRBD1. The TCR comes from a human donor in a cohort sampled during active COVID-19. Sequencing was carried out using peripheral blood. In nucleotides, the sequence is TGTGCCTGGAGCTTCACAGGGGACACTGAAGCTTTCTTT. It translates to CAWSFTGDTEAFF.